The clone carrying this T cell receptor (beta chain) came up a few times. Its specificity is unknown. The sample originates from a study of T cell repertoires and leukemia-associated antigens. TCRdb reanalysed the 5' RACE reads using MiXCR and keeps one entry per CDR3 protein. The sample consists of 11,000 to 15,000 distinct CDR3 sequences, 30% to 45% of them appearing once. Whole-study findings and limits: V, J, VDJ and CDR3 counts did not differ significantly among groups.

V was clipped by 4 bases and J by 11 bases, with 22 bases between them. Germline lookup yields CDR1 SQVTM and CDR2 ANQGSEA. The CDR3 runs 14 residues. The specimen was CD3+ T cells sorted from blood and cultured. The chain carries TRBV29-1 and TRBJ2-3; TRBD1 might be the D (5 bases). The clonotype was recovered from a female donor in good health. The CDR3 sequence: CSVAGRGRHERQYF. DNA of the CDR3: TGCAGCGTTGCAGGAAGGGGTCGGCACGAACGGCAGTATTTT.